These 20 T cell receptor beta chains originate from one sample sequenced in a study of beta chain features in type 1 diabetes. The antigens for these receptors are not known. Overall study results and limits: Shorter TCRB CDR3s, moderately but significantly so, marked every one of the four CD4+ subsets in Type 1 diabetes patients.

Isolated RNA was reverse transcribed in full, so expressed TCRB transcripts were sequenced. Some clones are missing from TCRdb's copy, which holds only in-frame ones; the method was immunoSEQ multiplex PCR. The table includes over 600,000 clones, around 12% detected once. The specimen was naive CD4+ T cells from blood. The source of these receptors is a man aged 25 to 45 with type 1 diabetes.

This clone came up a few times. The chain employs TRBV6-5 and TRBJ2-2; TRBD1 matches 8 bases. The CDR3 extends over 14 amino acids. The ends lost 9 bases at V and 3 bases at J; junction bases unmatched: 6. Germline values: CDR1 MNHEY, CDR2 SVGAGI. The CDR3 sequence is CASRGQVDTGELFF. CDR3 nucleotides: TGTGCCAGTAGGGGACAGGTAGACACCGGGGAGCTGTTTTTT.

The CDR3 loop is CASRYGGGNSPLHF. CDR3 DNA: TGTGCCAGTAGATACGGAGGGGGGAATTCACCCCTCCACTTT. The V and J genes are TRBV19 and TRBJ1-6, with D perhaps matching TRBD1 (6 bases). Germline V gene data show CDR1 as LNHDA and CDR2 as SQIVND (reference sequence). With 6 bases removed from V and 7 bases from J, the gap between germline ends came to 13 bases. The CDR3 is made up of 14 amino acids.

The sample holds a few counts of this clone. The chain has TRBV4-2 and TRBJ2-3; 11 nucleotides align to TRBD2. V was pared by 5 bases and J by 0 bases, with 4 bases of the junction left unmatched. The CDR3 loop spans 16 amino acids. The germline V gene encodes CDR1 LGHNA and CDR2 YNFKEQ. CDR3 protein: CASSTGTSGSTDTQYF. CDR3 sequence (DNA): TGTGCCAGCAGCACCGGGACTAGCGGAAGCACAGATACGCAGTATTTT.

The chain combines TRBV27 with TRBJ1-1; 7 bases line up with TRBD1. In germline, CDR1 is MNHEY, CDR2 SMNVEV (reference sequence). This CDR3 comprises 16 residues. V lost 9 bases and J lost 0; bases outside the gene matches: 13. The CDR3 bases are TGTGCCAGTGCCCTCGGGGACAGTTCTATGAACACTGAAGCTTTCTTT. Protein sequence: CASALGDSSMNTEAFF.

This rearrangement joins TRBV29-1 to TRBJ1-1; possibly TRBD1 for D (6 bases). CDR1 is SQVTM and CDR2 is ANQGSEA in the germline V gene. V dropped 4 bases and J dropped 1 base, with 10 bases sitting between them. The CDR3 has 13 amino acids. The CDR3 sequence: CSVAGQTNTEAFF. The CDR3 region has the DNA TGCAGCGTTGCGGGACAAACGAACACTGAAGCTTTCTTT.

This chain uses TRBV11-2 with TRBJ1-3; D is ambiguous. With 1 base removed from V and 0 bases from J, the gap between germline ends came to 10 bases. Germline V gene sequence: CDR1 SGHAT, CDR2 FQNNGV. The length of the CDR3 is 16 residues. The CDR3 DNA reads TGTGCCAGCAGCTTAGCATTACCGACCTCTGGAAACACCATATATTTT. The encoded protein is CASSLALPTSGNTIYF.

This clone was recorded once. The rearrangement links TRBV5-1 to TRBJ2-5; D may be TRBD1 (5 bases). CDR1 is SGHRS and CDR2 is YFSETQ in the germline V gene. Trimming pared 0 bases from V and 5 bases from J, leaving 23 bases between. The CDR3 extends over 18 amino acids. The CDR3 nucleotides read TGCGCCAGCAGCTTGGCCGTCGTTGGGGCAGCTCGTCGGGAGACCCAGTACTTC. This sequence encodes CASSLAVVGAARRETQYF.

The chain is built from TRBV19 and TRBJ2-2; no firm D call. The length of the CDR3 is 14 residues. Germline-derived CDR1 and CDR2 are LNHDA and SQIVND (reference sequence). V dropped 6 bases and J dropped 0 bases, with 8 bases sitting between them. The CDR3 here is CASRLVANTGELFF. In DNA, the CDR3 is TGTGCCAGTAGATTGGTCGCGAACACCGGGGAGCTGTTTTTT. The full variable domain, completed using reference TRBV19 and TRBJ2-2, is DGGITQSPKYLFRKEGQNVTLSCEQNLNHDAMYWYRQDPGQGLRLIYYSQIVNDFQKGDIAEGYSVSREKKESFPLTVTSAQKNPTAFYLCASRLVANTGELFFGEGSRLTVL.

This clone was counted between two and nine times. V gene TRBV5-8 combines with J gene TRBJ1-2, with D tentatively TRBD1 (5 bases). The CDR3 has 17 amino acids. V lost 0 bases and J lost 4, with 19 bases in between. Germline assignment: CDR1 SGHTS and CDR2 YDEGEE. The CDR3 loop is CASSLVAGTDSSYGYTF. The CDR3 nucleotides are TGTGCCAGCAGCTTGGTGGCGGGGACGGATAGCAGCTATGGCTACACCTTC.

In DNA, the CDR3 is TGTGCCAGCAGAGAGACAGTCGGCTACACCTTC. It translates to CASRETVGYTF. J is TRBJ1-2 and V is TRBV2; TRBD1 is a possible D gene (5 bases). Trimming removed 6 bases at V and 8 bases at J, with 10 bases between. The CDR3 runs 11 residues. Germline assignment: CDR1 SNHLY and CDR2 FYNNEI.

V gene TRBV5-1 combines with J gene TRBJ2-3; TRBD2 might be the D (5 bases). The CDR3 totals 15 residues. Per the germline V gene, CDR1 is SGHRS and CDR2 is YFSETQ. V was pared by 0 bases and J by 0 bases, with 8 bases between. The CDR3 protein is CASSLAPGSTDTQYF. CDR3 coding DNA: TGCGCCAGCAGCTTGGCCCCGGGGAGCACAGATACGCAGTATTTT. Full variable domain (outside the CDR3, taken from reference TRBV5-1 and TRBJ2-3): KAGVTQTPRYLIKTRGQQVTLSCSPISGHRSVSWYQQTPGQGLQFLFEYFSETQRNKGNFPGRFSGRQFSNSRSEMNVSTLELGDSALYLCASSLAPGSTDTQYFGPGTRLTVL.

This clone was detected a few times. The chain joins TRBV7-2 to TRBJ2-7; D is undetermined. Germline V gives CDR1 SGHTA, CDR2 FQGNSA. V shed 1 base and J shed 0 bases, with 10 bases lying between them. The CDR3 has 15 amino acids. In DNA, the CDR3 is TGTGCCAGCAGCTTAGTGGCCGCCGACTCCTACGAGCAGTACTTC. This codes for CASSLVAADSYEQYF.

This clone was found a few times. DNA of the CDR3: TGCGCCAGCAGCTTCAAACTGGACACTGAAGCTTTCTTT. Translated: CASSFKLDTEAFF. The J gene is TRBJ1-1, the V gene TRBV5-1; D is undetermined. The V and J ends lost 2 bases and 3 bases respectively, with 8 bases between them. The CDR3 is 13 residues long. Germline assignment: CDR1 SGHRS and CDR2 YFSETQ.

The V and J genes are TRBV9 and TRBJ2-4, with 10 bases lining up with TRBD1. This CDR3 has 14 residues. The junction had 4 bases not matched to a gene; V was cut back by 2 bases and J by 8 bases. Germline values: CDR1 SGDLS, CDR2 YYNGEE. CDR3 amino acids: CASSVAGTGDIQYF. As DNA, the CDR3 is TGTGCCAGCAGCGTTGCCGGGACAGGGGACATTCAGTACTTC.

This clone was seen a few times. CDR3: CASDIRQGASTGELFF. As DNA, the CDR3 is TGCGCCAGCGACATACGACAGGGGGCGAGCACCGGGGAGCTGTTTTTT. V is TRBV10-2 and J is TRBJ2-2; 10 positions match TRBD1. Germline CDR1 WSHSY, CDR2 SAAADI. Losses at the gene ends were 8 bases for V and 4 bases for J; bases not matched to a gene: 10. This CDR3 region has 16 residues.

This CDR3 is CASSHSGWGNEQFF. DNA for the CDR3: TGTGCCAGCAGCCACTCAGGGTGGGGGAATGAGCAGTTCTTC. The V call is TRBV7-8, the J call TRBJ2-1, with D perhaps being TRBD1 or TRBD2 (5 bases each). In germline, CDR1 is SGHVS, CDR2 FQNEAQ. The CDR3 has 14 amino acids. V was clipped by 5 bases and J by 7 bases, with 15 bases between them.

In this sample, this clone turned up a few times. The chain carries TRBV4-3 and TRBJ1-2, with D unclear. Trimming took 0 bases from V and 5 from J, leaving 13 bases between them. CDR3 length: 15 amino acids. In germline, CDR1 is LGHNA, CDR2 YSLEER. CDR3 loop: CASSQDLIRGYGYTF. The CDR3 DNA reads TGCGCCAGCAGCCAAGATCTCATAAGAGGATATGGCTACACCTTC.

The chain links TRBV7-6 to TRBJ2-2; tentatively, D is TRBD1 or TRBD2 (5 bases each). Trimming took 6 bases from V and 0 from J, leaving 14 bases between them. CDR1 and CDR2 (germline): SGHVS, FNYEAQ. The CDR3 runs to 16 residues. The CDR3 nucleotides are TGTGCCAGCAGTTGGAGCTGGGGACCGAACACCGGGGAGCTGTTTTTT. It is translated as CASSWSWGPNTGELFF.

V gene TRBV7-8 combines with J gene TRBJ2-2; 7 positions agree with TRBD1. With V trimmed by 5 bases and J by 5 bases, 11 bases remained unmatched. Germline V gives CDR1 SGHVS, CDR2 FQNEAQ. The CDR3 contains 16 residues. CDR3 bases: TGTGCCAGCAGCCTGAGCTGGGACAGATTGACCGGGGAGCTGTTTTTT. Translation: CASSLSWDRLTGELFF.

The chain couples TRBV6-5 to TRBJ2-3, with 8 positions matching TRBD1. Germline assignment: CDR1 MNHEY and CDR2 SVGAGI. The CDR3 runs 15 residues. The trim removed 6 bases at V and 1 base at J, leaving 6 bases unmatched. The CDR3 DNA follows: TGTGCCAGCAGGGCTGACAGGGGCCGCACAGATACGCAGTATTTT. Translation gives CASRADRGRTDTQYF.